This TCR beta chain derives from a study of HIV-infected patients and healthy controls. The CDR3 has 15 residues. The junction had 5 bases not matched to a gene; V was cut back by 4 bases and J by 2 bases. Germline V gives CDR1 SGHNT, CDR2 YYREEE (reference sequence). All unsorted peripheral T cells were captured because whole blood was used without fractionation. About 500 ng RNA was reverse transcribed with alpha and beta constant-region primers. Each of the alpha and beta chains got its own library through chain-specific third strand synthesis with indices. TCRdb itself ran the 5' RACE reads through MiXCR, one entry per CDR3 protein. The profile shows approximately 9,000 distinct CDR3 sequences, about 8.8% of them singletons.

This material consisted of blood, taken before antiretroviral therapy. This rearrangement joins TRBV5-4 to TRBJ2-5; 10 bases map to TRBD2. The sequence derives from an adult with HIV infection. The donor label of this sample is uncertain. DNA for the CDR3: TGTGCCAGCAGCACGGGACTAGCGATTCAAGAGACCCAGTACTTC. This codes for CASSTGLAIQETQYF.